This TCR beta chain was captured in a study of cytomegalovirus exposure and HLA in healthy donors. Study-wide points: What was likely a sequencing artifact was a cluster of highly shared sequence variants. Follow-up analysis later connected one missense variant in DCLRE1C with trimming of TCR beta V- and J-genes.

In the PCR, 60 Vbeta and 13 Jbeta primers were used. The repertoire was sequenced with immunoSEQ multiplex PCR; TCRdb's copy has only in-frame clones and lacks some. Across 150,000 to 250,000 clones, the top ten clones capture roughly 0.74% of the sample. Comment on this clone: Its antigen is unidentified.

Germline CDR1 reads SGHNT; CDR2 reads YYREEE (reference sequence). This CDR3 comprises 15 residues. Trimming took 5 bases from V and 9 from J; bases not matched to a gene: 13. The chain employs TRBV5-4 and TRBJ2-1; 8 nucleotides align to TRBD2. The sequence was obtained from a boy aged 5 to 17 in good health and CMV-seronegative. Sequenced sample: PBMCs. The CDR3 DNA is TGTGCCAGCAGAGGGATCGGGGGGGCCGTCGGTGAGCAGTTCTTC. This gives the protein CASRGIGGAVGEQFF.